The 27 T cell receptor beta chains in this list originate from one sample, sequenced in a study of T cells in narcolepsy. The data were produced by immunoSEQ multiplex PCR, yet TCRdb's version contains in-frame clones alone and is incomplete. Seen here are tens of thousands of clones, 75% to 90% observed once, and the top ten hold roughly 2.5%. The sample taken for sequencing was CD45RA- memory CD4+ T cells from PBMCs. These receptors were collected from a human donor with narcolepsy.

The chain links TRBV7-9 to TRBJ1-2, with a weak D call TRBD1 (5 bases). Deletions cut 5 bases from V and 4 bases from J, with 11 bases between. Germline V lookup: CDR1 SEHNR, CDR2 FQNEAQ (reference sequence). The CDR3 is made up of 13 amino acids. The CDR3 region is CASSQTGVYGYTF. The CDR3 DNA reads as TGTGCCAGCAGCCAAACAGGAGTCTATGGCTACACCTTC.

The V call is TRBV7-3, the J call TRBJ2-7; D is perhaps TRBD1 or TRBD2 (5 bases each). Germline V lookup: CDR1 SGHTA, CDR2 FQGTGA. This CDR3 has 14 residues. The germline V and J ends were trimmed by 0 bases and 5 bases, with 11 bases remaining between them. The CDR3 DNA follows: TGTGCCAGCAGCTTAACCCGGGACGCCGACGAGCAGTACTTC. Translated, it gives CASSLTRDADEQYF. The full variable domain, with the rest looked up from reference TRBV7-3 and TRBJ2-7, is GAGVSQTPSNKVTEKGKYVELRCDPISGHTALYWYRQSLGQGPEFLIYFQGTGAADDSGLPNDRFFAVRPEGSVSTLKIQRTERGDSAVYLCASSLTRDADEQYFGPGTRLTVT.

CDR3 nucleotide sequence: TGTGCCAGCAGTGTCTCGGGTTTTAATGAAAAACTGTTTTTT. This encodes CASSVSGFNEKLFF. The J gene is TRBJ1-4, the V gene TRBV6-1; D ambiguous. Germline lookup yields CDR1 MNHNS and CDR2 SASEGT. The CDR3 is 14 amino acids. The germline V and J ends were trimmed by 4 bases and 4 bases, with 10 bases remaining between them.

This clone was found once. The rearrangement uses TRBV6-1 and TRBJ1-5; no definite D call. V dropped 3 bases and J dropped 3 bases, with 6 bases sitting between them. This CDR3 is built from 13 residues. Germline V gene sequence: CDR1 MNHNS, CDR2 SASEGT. The CDR3 loop is CASSDTYNQPQHF. The CDR3 region has the DNA TGTGCCAGCAGTGACACCTACAATCAGCCCCAGCATTTT.

The V gene is TRBV11-3, the J gene TRBJ2-7; TRBD1 agrees at 7 bases. Per the germline V gene, CDR1 is SGHNT and CDR2 is YENEEA. Losses at the gene ends were 1 base for V and 7 bases for J; bases not matched to a gene: 4. This CDR3 is built from 13 residues. CDR3 loop: CASSLVAGGEQYF. The CDR3 nucleotides read TGTGCCAGCAGCTTAGTGGCAGGGGGTGAGCAGTACTTC.

The V gene is TRBV5-7, the J gene TRBJ1-4; maybe TRBD1 (5 bases). TRBV5-7 is annotated as an ORF whose role is uncertain. V dropped 0 bases and J dropped 7 bases, with 10 bases sitting between them. The CDR3 consists of 14 residues. The CDR3 sequence is CASSLGQSGEKLFF. CDR3 nucleotides: TGTGCCAGCAGCTTGGGACAGTCAGGTGAAAAACTGTTTTTT.

CDR3 sequence: CASSSTGQGKLFF. CDR3 sequence (DNA): TGTGCCAGCAGCTCGACGGGACAGGGGAAACTGTTTTTT. V gene TRBV11-3 combines with J gene TRBJ1-4; 10 bases agree with TRBD1. This CDR3 is 13 amino acids long. V trimming: 4 bases; J trimming: 11 bases; junction bases outside the gene matches: 4. Germline CDR1 and CDR2: SGHNT and YENEEA.

The rearrangement uses TRBV5-4 and TRBJ1-2; D remains ambiguous. This CDR3 contains 15 residues. The germline V gene has CDR1 SGHNT and CDR2 YYREEE (reference sequence). Trimming left V 0 bases short and J 3 bases short, with 12 bases between. CDR3 sequence (DNA): TGTGCCAGCAGCTTGGATAGGTTTACTCACTATGGCTACACCTTC. Protein sequence: CASSLDRFTHYGYTF.

V gene TRBV6-5 combines with J gene TRBJ2-2; D might be TRBD2 (7 bases). V lost 10 bases to trimming and J lost 5 bases, with 17 bases between them. Per germline, CDR1 MNHEY and CDR2 SVGAGI. The CDR3 extends over 14 amino acids. CDR3 in amino acids: CATQGRAQTGELFF. CDR3 DNA: TGTGCCACCCAGGGGAGGGCGCAAACCGGGGAGCTGTTTTTT.

V and J are TRBV30 and TRBJ2-7; maybe TRBD1 (6 bases). Trimming took off 2 bases at V and 4 bases at J, with 9 bases between the two ends. This CDR3 is 12 amino acids long. Germline CDR1 GTSNPN, CDR2 SVGIG (reference sequence). CDR3 nucleotide sequence: TGTGCCTGGAGTACTACAGGGTACGAGCAGTACTTC. It specifies CAWSTTGYEQYF. Based on the CDR3 plus reference TRBV30 and TRBJ2-7, the full variable domain is SQTIHQWPATLVQPVGSPLSLECTVEGTSNPNLYWYRQAAGRGLQLLFYSVGIGQISSEVPQNLSASRPQDRQFILSSKKLLLSDSGFYLCAWSTTGYEQYFGPGTRLTVT.

The chain uses TRBV29-1 and TRBJ1-1; D not resolved. The CDR3 runs to 12 residues. Germline lookup yields CDR1 SQVTM and CDR2 ANQGSEA. Trimming cost V 4 bases and J 2 bases, with 8 bases left between them. In nucleotides, the CDR3 is TGCAGCGTTGTGCAACTTAACACTGAAGCTTTCTTT. Protein product: CSVVQLNTEAFF.

This chain links TRBV2 with TRBJ1-5; D is unclear. The CDR3 sequence is 12 residues long. Trimming took 1 base from V and 6 from J, leaving 4 bases between them. Per germline, CDR1 SNHLY and CDR2 FYNNEI. In nucleotides, the CDR3 is TGTGCCAGCAGTGAAGAGGTTCAGCCCCAGCATTTT. It yields the protein CASSEEVQPQHF.

V gene TRBV7-2 combines with J gene TRBJ2-2, with 7 bases lining up with TRBD2. CDR3 size: 14 residues. CDR1 SGHTA and CDR2 FQGNSA come from the germline V gene. Trimming at V came to 5 bases and at J to 6 bases, leaving 6 bases not matched to a gene. The CDR3 protein is CASSAVGGAGELFF. The CDR3 region has the DNA TGTGCCAGCAGCGCCGTGGGGGGGGCCGGGGAGCTGTTTTTT.

This rearrangement joins TRBV6-5 to TRBJ1-6; weak D call: TRBD1 (5 bases). The CDR3 runs to 14 residues. V was pared by 5 bases and J by 10 bases, with 15 bases between. Germline CDR1 reads MNHEY; CDR2 reads SVGAGI. The chain's CDR3 is CASSIGATASPLHF. As DNA, the CDR3 is TGTGCCAGCAGTATTGGGGCTACGGCGTCACCCCTCCACTTT.

V gene TRBV25-1 combines with J gene TRBJ2-7; the D is unclear. V shed 8 bases and J shed 1 base, with 9 bases lying between them. CDR3 size: 12 residues. CDR1 and CDR2 (germline): MGHDK, SYGVNS. CDR3 coding DNA: TGTGCCAGCGGGCAGTTGTCCTACGAGCAGTACTTC. It is translated as CASGQLSYEQYF.

This clone was picked up one time. The chain uses TRBV5-4 and TRBJ2-7; D tentatively reads TRBD1 or TRBD2 (6 bases each). This CDR3 spans 13 amino acids. CDR1 is SGHNT and CDR2 is YYREEE in the germline V gene (reference sequence). V dropped 2 bases and J dropped 2 bases, with 8 bases sitting between them. DNA for the CDR3: TGTGCCAGCAGCTTCGGGGGCACCTACGAGCAGTACTTC. Translated, it gives CASSFGGTYEQYF.

The V gene is TRBV25-1, the J gene TRBJ1-4; 7 positions agree with TRBD1. Germline CDR1 and CDR2: MGHDK and SYGVNS. J gave up 4 bases and V 5 bases, and 1 base lay outside the gene matches. This CDR3 has 13 amino acids. The CDR3 sequence: CASSWDSNEKLFF. The DNA of the CDR3 is TGTGCCAGCAGTTGGGACAGTAATGAAAAACTGTTTTTT.

This chain links TRBV15 with TRBJ2-3; no clear D. Germline lookup yields CDR1 LNHNV and CDR2 YYDKDF (reference sequence). The CDR3 totals 12 residues. V was cut by 3 bases and J by 3 bases, with 4 bases left in between. This CDR3 is CATSSSTDTQYF. The CDR3 DNA reads TGTGCCACCAGCAGCTCAACAGATACGCAGTATTTT.

This chain uses TRBV4-3 with TRBJ2-7; 9 bases match TRBD1. Germline V lookup: CDR1 LGHNA, CDR2 YSLEER. The CDR3 length is 15 residues. J was trimmed by 4 bases and V by 1 base; bases with no gene match: 5. The CDR3 reads CASSQADRGPYEQYF. CDR3 nucleotides: TGCGCCAGCAGCCAAGCGGACAGGGGCCCGTACGAGCAGTACTTC.

The J gene is TRBJ2-7, the V gene TRBV5-1; 9 nucleotides line up with TRBD1. Losses at the gene ends were 4 bases for V and 1 base for J; bases not matched to a gene: 9. CDR1 and CDR2 from the germline V gene are SGHRS and YFSETQ. The CDR3 sequence is 16 residues long. CDR3 loop: CASSPEPGQGSYEQYF. In nucleotides, the CDR3 is TGCGCCAGCAGCCCCGAGCCGGGACAGGGATCCTACGAGCAGTACTTC.

This sequence joins TRBV28 and TRBJ1-1, with unresolved D. Between the trimmed V and J ends, which lost 4 bases and 6 bases, there was a span of 12 bases. There are 13 residues in the CDR3. In germline, CDR1 is MDHEN, CDR2 SYDVKM. The CDR3 loop reads CASSYTVVAEAFF. CDR3 sequence (DNA): TGTGCCAGCAGTTATACAGTTGTCGCTGAAGCTTTCTTT.

The CDR3 loop is CASSENRGWYEQYF. CDR3 in DNA: TGTGCCAGCAGTGAAAACAGGGGTTGGTACGAGCAGTACTTC. The chain uses TRBV2 and TRBJ2-7; 7 bases fit TRBD1. The V segment lost 2 bases and the J segment 4 bases; nucleotides outside the gene matches: 5. The CDR3 loop spans 14 amino acids. Germline V lookup: CDR1 SNHLY, CDR2 FYNNEI.

CDR3 coding DNA: TGTGCCAGCAGGGTTAACTTGGACACTGAAGCTTTCTTT. Residues: CASRVNLDTEAFF. The chain couples TRBV6-4 to TRBJ1-1; D call uncertain. The CDR3 runs 13 residues. Germline CDR1 and CDR2: MRHNA and SNTAGT. V was clipped by 6 bases and J by 3 bases, with 11 bases between them.

The chain employs TRBV9 and TRBJ1-4; D call uncertain. Trimming took 3 bases from V and 7 from J, leaving 10 bases between them. There are 13 residues in the CDR3. Germline assignment: CDR1 SGDLS and CDR2 YYNGEE. The chain's CDR3 is CASSGRHVEKLFF. CDR3 nucleotide sequence: TGTGCCAGCAGCGGACGACACGTTGAAAAACTGTTTTTT.

A single count supports this clone. The rearrangement uses TRBV13 and TRBJ2-3, with D possibly called TRBD1 or TRBD2 (6 bases each). V was clipped by 4 bases and J by 3 bases, with 17 bases between them. This CDR3 has 16 amino acids. Germline V lookup: CDR1 PRHDT, CDR2 FYEKMQ (reference sequence). This CDR3 is CASSSSSGGGTDTQYF. For the CDR3, the DNA is TGTGCCAGCAGCTCCTCGTCCGGGGGCGGGACAGATACGCAGTATTTT.

The V and J genes are TRBV7-2 and TRBJ2-7; the match to TRBD1 covers 7 bases. This CDR3 has 14 amino acids. Unmatched junction bases numbered 9, after V lost 6 bases and J lost 4 bases. Germline V gene sequence: CDR1 SGHTA, CDR2 FQGNSA. The CDR3 region is CASRSGTAWYEQYF. CDR3 in DNA: TGTGCCAGCAGATCCGGGACAGCTTGGTACGAGCAGTACTTC.

J is TRBJ1-2 and V is TRBV5-5; the match to TRBD1 covers 7 bases. V shed 3 bases, J shed 6 bases, and the junction held 8 bases outside the gene matches. Germline V gene sequence: CDR1 SGHKS, CDR2 YYEKEE (reference sequence). The CDR3 totals 14 residues. CDR3 residues: CASSSLNQGDGYTF. The CDR3 bases are TGTGCCAGCAGCTCCCTTAATCAGGGGGATGGCTACACCTTC.